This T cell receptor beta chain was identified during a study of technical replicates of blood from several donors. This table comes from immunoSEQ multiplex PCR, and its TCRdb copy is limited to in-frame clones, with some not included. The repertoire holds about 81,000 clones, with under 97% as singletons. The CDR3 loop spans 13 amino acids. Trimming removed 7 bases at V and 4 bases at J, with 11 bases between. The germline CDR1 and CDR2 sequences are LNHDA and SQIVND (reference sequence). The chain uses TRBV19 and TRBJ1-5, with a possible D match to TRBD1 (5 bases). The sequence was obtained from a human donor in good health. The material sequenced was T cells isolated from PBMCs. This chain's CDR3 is CASKFQGNQPQHF. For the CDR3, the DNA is TGTGCCAGTAAGTTCCAGGGAAATCAGCCCCAGCATTTT.